Here is one T cell receptor beta chain with its context. This record comes from a study of blood T cell repertoires in COVID-19. About the study: From the United States, Italy and Spain came samples of acute and convalescent COVID-19. In each case, the material was cDNA or gDNA derived from T cells, B-cell-depleted T cells, or PBMCs.

Per the original data handling: Reference gene primer amplification gave nucleated cell count estimates. The assay was immunoSEQ multiplex PCR, and TCRdb's table has in-frame clones only and misses some. Clone size and the V and J calls come from that table; the DNA yielded D and trimming. Of around 200,000 clones in the sample, approximately 81% are singletons; the top ten hold around 9.3%. Germline lookup yields CDR1 SGHRS and CDR2 YFSETQ. Trimming left V 0 bases short and J 4 bases short, with 15 bases between. CDR3 size: 16 residues. The sequence was collected from a woman aged 80 or older with acute or convalescent COVID-19. Sequenced sample: peripheral blood. The J gene is TRBJ2-3, the V gene TRBV5-1; D is perhaps TRBD2 (5 bases). The CDR3 spells CASSLAISEGADTQYF. The CDR3 DNA reads TGCGCCAGCAGCTTGGCCATTTCAGAGGGCGCAGATACGCAGTATTTT.